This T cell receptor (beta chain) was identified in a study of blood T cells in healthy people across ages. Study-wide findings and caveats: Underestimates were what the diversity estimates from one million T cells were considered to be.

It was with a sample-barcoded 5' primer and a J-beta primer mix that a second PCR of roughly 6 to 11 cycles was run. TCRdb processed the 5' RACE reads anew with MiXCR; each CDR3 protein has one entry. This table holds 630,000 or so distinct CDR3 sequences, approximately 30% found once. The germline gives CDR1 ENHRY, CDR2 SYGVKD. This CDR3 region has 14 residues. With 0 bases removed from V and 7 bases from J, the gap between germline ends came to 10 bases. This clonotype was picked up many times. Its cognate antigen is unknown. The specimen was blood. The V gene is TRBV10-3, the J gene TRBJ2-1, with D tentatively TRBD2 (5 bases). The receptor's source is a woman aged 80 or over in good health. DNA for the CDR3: TGTGCCATCAGTGAGTCGACCCGCGGGAATGAGCAGTTCTTC. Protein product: CAISESTRGNEQFF.